This T cell receptor beta chain originates from a study of low-dose radiotherapy and immunotherapy resistance in tumors. Study summary: Intravenous ipilimumab 1 mg/kg every six weeks was given with nivolumab 240 mg every two weeks. Daily oral aspirin at 300 mg began on cycle 1 day 1 and lasted four cycles.

Described time point: after trial treatment. Treatment indicated: LDRT plus nivolumab, ipilimumab, low-dose cyclophosphamide and aspirin (RACIN trial). As their treatment, donors received nivolumab, ipilimumab, aspirin, low-dose cyclophosphamide and low-dose radiotherapy. Patients deemed eligible presented with advanced solid tumors lacking tumor-infiltrating lymphocytes. The CDR3 length is 13 residues. Germline CDR1 and CDR2: WSHSY and SAAADI. Trimming took off 8 bases at V and 9 bases at J, with 14 bases between the two ends. TRAV- and TRBV-specific primers were used for first-strand cDNA, which covered alpha and beta chains. Both a constant-region primer and a V-primer adapter served to amplify TCRs across roughly 21 PCR cycles. TCRdb fed the reads into MiXCR, producing one record per CDR3 protein. Here the sample spans 95,000 to 100,000 distinct CDR3 sequences, under 25% being singletons. In its sample, this clonotype was seen many times.

This TCR derives from a male donor with prostate cancer. The specimen was PBMCs, collected after low-dose radiotherapy plus immunotherapy. The chain has TRBV10-2 and TRBJ1-6; the D gene is possibly TRBD1 (6 bases). CDR3 nucleotide sequence: TGCGCCAGCCTAGGACAGAGAGGTTCACCCCTCCACTTT. Translated: CASLGQRGSPLHF.